Presented here are 2 T cell receptor beta chains from one specimen sequenced in a study. TCRdb fed the 5' RACE reads into MiXCR, producing one record per CDR3 protein. Of tens of thousands of distinct CDR3 sequences in the sample, approximately 27% were seen once. The sequencing sample was made of naive CD4+ T cells sorted from a lymph node. Subset of the sample: naive CD4+ T cells, CD4+CD45RA+CD25-. The receptors were sampled from a female donor with breast cancer.

The chain has TRBV3-1 and TRBJ2-3; 8 positions agree with TRBD2. Trimming took 0 bases from V and 5 from J; bases not matched to a gene: 25. CDR1 is LGHDT, CDR2 YNNKEL, per germline (reference sequence). This CDR3 is 22 amino acids long. The CDR3 bases are TGTGCCAGCAGCCAAGATCTCGGGGGGGCCGACCGGCGCTCTTTCGTCCAAGATACGCAGTATTTT. Amino acid sequence: CASSQDLGGADRRSFVQDTQYF.

This sequence joins TRBV28 and TRBJ2-7; D remains unclear. Between the trimmed V and J ends, which lost 7 bases and 2 bases, there was a span of 15 bases. This CDR3 contains 14 residues. Germline-derived CDR1 and CDR2 are MDHEN and SYDVKM. Written as DNA, the CDR3 is TGTGCCAGCATCGAAAAGGGCAGCCCCTACGAGCAGTACTTC. Translated: CASIEKGSPYEQYF.